The T cell receptor beta chain described here comes from a study of cytomegalovirus exposure and HLA in healthy donors. As for the study in general: Earlier, some 170 million T cells were analyzed, and some 120 million unique TCR beta sequences were found among them.

A single count supports this clone. Germline V CDR1 and CDR2: MNHNY, SVGAGI (reference sequence). V was cut by 0 bases and J by 1 base, with 6 bases left in between. This CDR3 region has 14 residues. The PCR was carried out with 60 Vbeta primers and 13 Jbeta primers. Some clones are missing from TCRdb's copy, which holds only in-frame ones; the method was immunoSEQ multiplex PCR. The data hold 150,000 to 190,000 clones, with about 68% observed a single time. The V call is TRBV6-6, the J call TRBJ2-5; the D gene is possibly TRBD1 (5 bases). Material: PBMCs. This TCR came from a man aged 18-30 years in good health and CMV-seronegative. The CDR3 sequence: CASSYSGPQETQYF. The CDR3, as DNA: TGTGCCAGCAGTTACTCGGGGCCCCAAGAGACCCAGTACTTC.